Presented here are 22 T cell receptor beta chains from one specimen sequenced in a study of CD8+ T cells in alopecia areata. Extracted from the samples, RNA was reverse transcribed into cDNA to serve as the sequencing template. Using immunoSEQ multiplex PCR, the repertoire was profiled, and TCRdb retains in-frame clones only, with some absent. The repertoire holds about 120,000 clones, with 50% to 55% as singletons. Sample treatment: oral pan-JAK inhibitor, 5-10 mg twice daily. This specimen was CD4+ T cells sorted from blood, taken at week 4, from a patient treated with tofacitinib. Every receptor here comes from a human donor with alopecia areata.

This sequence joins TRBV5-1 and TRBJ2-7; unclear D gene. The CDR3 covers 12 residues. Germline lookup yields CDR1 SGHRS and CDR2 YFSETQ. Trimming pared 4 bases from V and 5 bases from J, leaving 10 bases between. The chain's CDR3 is CASSGVVDEQYF. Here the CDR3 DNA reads TGCGCCAGCAGCGGAGTAGTGGACGAGCAGTACTTC.

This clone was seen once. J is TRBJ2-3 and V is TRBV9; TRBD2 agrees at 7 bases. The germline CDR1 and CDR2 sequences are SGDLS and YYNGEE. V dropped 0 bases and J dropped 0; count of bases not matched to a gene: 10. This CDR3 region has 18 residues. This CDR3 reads CASSVASSGGGSTDTQYF. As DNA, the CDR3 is TGTGCCAGCAGCGTAGCGAGTAGTGGCGGGGGAAGCACAGATACGCAGTATTTT.

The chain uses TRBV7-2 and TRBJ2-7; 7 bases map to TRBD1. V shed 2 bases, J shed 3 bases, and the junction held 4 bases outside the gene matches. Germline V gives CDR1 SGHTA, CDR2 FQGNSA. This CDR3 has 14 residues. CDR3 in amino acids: CASSLSTGIYEQYF. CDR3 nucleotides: TGTGCCAGCAGCTTATCGACAGGGATCTACGAGCAGTACTTC.

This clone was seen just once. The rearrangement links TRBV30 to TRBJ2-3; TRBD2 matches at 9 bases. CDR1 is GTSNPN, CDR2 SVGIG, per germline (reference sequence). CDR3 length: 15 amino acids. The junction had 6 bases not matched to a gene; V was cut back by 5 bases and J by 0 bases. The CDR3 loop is CAWLKTSGSTDTQYF. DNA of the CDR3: TGTGCCTGGTTGAAAACTAGCGGGAGCACAGATACGCAGTATTTT.

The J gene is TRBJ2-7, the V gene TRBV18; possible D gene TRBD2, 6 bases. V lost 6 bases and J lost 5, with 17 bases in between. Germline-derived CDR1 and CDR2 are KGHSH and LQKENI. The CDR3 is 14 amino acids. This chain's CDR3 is CASSLQVTSHEQYF. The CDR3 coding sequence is TGTGCCAGCTCGTTGCAGGTTACTAGCCACGAGCAGTACTTC.

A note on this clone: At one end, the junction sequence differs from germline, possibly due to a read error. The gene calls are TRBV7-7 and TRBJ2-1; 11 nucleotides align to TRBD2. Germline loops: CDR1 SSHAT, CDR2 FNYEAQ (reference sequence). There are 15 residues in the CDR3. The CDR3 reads CASSLLAGVGNEQFF. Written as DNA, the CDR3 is TGTGCTAGCAGCTTACTAGCGGGAGTAGGCAATGAGCAGTTCTTC. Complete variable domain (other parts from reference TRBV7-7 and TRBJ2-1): GAGVSQSPRYKVTKRGQDVTLRCDPISSHATLYWYQQALGQGPEFLTYFNYEAQPDKSGLPSDRFSAERPEGSISTLTIQRTEQRDSAMYRCASSLLAGVGNEQFFGPGTRLTVL.

The CDR3 protein is CASILTARDKHPGAPYEQYF. The CDR3 coding sequence is TGTGCCAGCATACTCACAGCCCGGGACAAACACCCCGGGGCCCCATACGAGCAGTACTTC. The chain uses TRBV9 and TRBJ2-7, with D perhaps TRBD1 (6 bases). V was pared by 6 bases and J by 4 bases, with 35 bases between. Germline CDR1 and CDR2: SGDLS and YYNGEE. The CDR3 has 20 residues.

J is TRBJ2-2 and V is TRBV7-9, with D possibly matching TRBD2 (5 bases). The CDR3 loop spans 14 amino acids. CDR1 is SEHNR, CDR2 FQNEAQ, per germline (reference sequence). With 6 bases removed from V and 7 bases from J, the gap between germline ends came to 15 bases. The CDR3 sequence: CASSFPRVGGELFF. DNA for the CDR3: TGTGCCAGCAGTTTTCCGAGGGTCGGCGGGGAGCTGTTTTTT.

CDR3 in DNA: TGTGCCAGCAGCTTAGGCGGCCCTTACGAGCAGTACTTC. Its translation: CASSLGGPYEQYF. This sequence joins TRBV7-2 and TRBJ2-7; D not resolved. The germline V and J ends were trimmed by 1 base and 4 bases, with 8 bases remaining between them. This CDR3 region has 13 residues. Germline V gene data show CDR1 as SGHTA and CDR2 as FQGNSA. Full variable domain (rest looked up from reference TRBV7-2 and TRBJ2-7): GAGVSQSPSNKVTEKGKDVELRCDPISGHTALYWYRQSLGQGLEFLIYFQGNSAPDKSGLPSDRFSAERTGGSVSTLTIQRTQQEDSAVYLCASSLGGPYEQYFGPGTRLTVT.

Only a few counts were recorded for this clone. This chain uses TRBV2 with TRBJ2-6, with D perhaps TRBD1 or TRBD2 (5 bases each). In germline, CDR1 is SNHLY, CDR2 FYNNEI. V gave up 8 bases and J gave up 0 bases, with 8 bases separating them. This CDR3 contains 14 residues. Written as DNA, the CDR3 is TGTGCCAGCCAGGGAGTCTCTGGGGCCAACGTCCTGACTTTC. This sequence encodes CASQGVSGANVLTF.

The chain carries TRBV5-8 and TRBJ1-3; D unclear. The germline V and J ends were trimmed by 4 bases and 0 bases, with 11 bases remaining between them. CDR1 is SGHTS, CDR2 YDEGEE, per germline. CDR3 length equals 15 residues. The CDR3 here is CASSPTVFSGNTIYF. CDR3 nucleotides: TGTGCCAGCAGCCCTACCGTTTTCTCTGGAAACACCATATATTTT.

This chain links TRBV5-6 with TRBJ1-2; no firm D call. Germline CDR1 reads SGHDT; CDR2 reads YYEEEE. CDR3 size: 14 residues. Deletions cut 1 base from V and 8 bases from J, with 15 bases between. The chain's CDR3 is CASSLFGPTGGYTF. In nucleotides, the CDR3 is TGTGCCAGCAGCTTGTTCGGCCCGACCGGGGGCTACACCTTC.

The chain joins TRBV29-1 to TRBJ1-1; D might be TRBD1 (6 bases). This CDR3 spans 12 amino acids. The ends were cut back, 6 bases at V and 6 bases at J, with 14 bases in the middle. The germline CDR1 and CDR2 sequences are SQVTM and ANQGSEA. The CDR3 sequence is CSVGRGYAEAFF. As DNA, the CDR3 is TGCAGCGTCGGCAGGGGTTACGCTGAAGCTTTCTTT.

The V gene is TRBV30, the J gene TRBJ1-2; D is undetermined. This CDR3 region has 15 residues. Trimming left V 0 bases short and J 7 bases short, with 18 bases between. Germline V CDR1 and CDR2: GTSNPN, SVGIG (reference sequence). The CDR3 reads CAWSVLRAPRGGYTF. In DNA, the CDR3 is TGTGCCTGGAGTGTACTTAGGGCTCCCCGGGGTGGCTACACCTTC.

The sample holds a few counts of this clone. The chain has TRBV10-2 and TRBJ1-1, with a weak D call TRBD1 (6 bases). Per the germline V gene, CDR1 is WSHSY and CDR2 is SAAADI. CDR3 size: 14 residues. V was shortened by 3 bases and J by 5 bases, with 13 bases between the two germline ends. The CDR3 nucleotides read TGCGCCAGCAGTGAAAAGGGGGTCGTTACTGAAGCTTTCTTT. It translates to CASSEKGVVTEAFF.

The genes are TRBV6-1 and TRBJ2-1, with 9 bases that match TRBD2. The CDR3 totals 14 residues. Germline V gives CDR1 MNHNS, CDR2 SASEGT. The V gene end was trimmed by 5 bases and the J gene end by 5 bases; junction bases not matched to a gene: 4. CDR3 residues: CASSLAGRNNEQFF. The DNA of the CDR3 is TGTGCCAGCAGTCTAGCGGGGCGAAACAATGAGCAGTTCTTC.

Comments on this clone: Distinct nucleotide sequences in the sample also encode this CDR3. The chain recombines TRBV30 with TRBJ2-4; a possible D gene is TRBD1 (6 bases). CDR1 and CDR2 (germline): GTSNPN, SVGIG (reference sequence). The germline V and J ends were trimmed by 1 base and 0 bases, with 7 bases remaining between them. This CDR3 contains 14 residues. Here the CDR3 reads CAWSGGLAKNIQYF. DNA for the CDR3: TGTGCCTGGAGTGGGGGGCTAGCCAAAAACATTCAGTACTTC.

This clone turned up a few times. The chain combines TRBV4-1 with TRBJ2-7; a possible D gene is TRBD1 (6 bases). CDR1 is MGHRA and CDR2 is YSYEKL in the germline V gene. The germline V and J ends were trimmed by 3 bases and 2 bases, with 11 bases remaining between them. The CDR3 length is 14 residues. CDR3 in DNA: TGCGCCAGCAGCCAGAATCAGGGGACCTACGAGCAGTACTTC. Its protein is CASSQNQGTYEQYF.

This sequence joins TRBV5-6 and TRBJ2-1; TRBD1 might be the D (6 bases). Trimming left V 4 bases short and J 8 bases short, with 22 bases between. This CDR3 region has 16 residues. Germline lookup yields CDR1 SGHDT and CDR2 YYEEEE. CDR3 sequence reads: CASSPGRQVARDEQFF. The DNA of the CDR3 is TGTGCCAGCAGCCCCGGACGACAGGTAGCTAGAGATGAGCAGTTCTTC.

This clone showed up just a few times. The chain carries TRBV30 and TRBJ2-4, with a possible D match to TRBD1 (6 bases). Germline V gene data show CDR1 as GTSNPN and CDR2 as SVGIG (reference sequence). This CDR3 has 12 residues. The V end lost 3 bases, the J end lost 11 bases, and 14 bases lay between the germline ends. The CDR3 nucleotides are TGTGCCTGGAGCGCAGGGGTAAAGGTTCAGTACTTC. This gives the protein CAWSAGVKVQYF.

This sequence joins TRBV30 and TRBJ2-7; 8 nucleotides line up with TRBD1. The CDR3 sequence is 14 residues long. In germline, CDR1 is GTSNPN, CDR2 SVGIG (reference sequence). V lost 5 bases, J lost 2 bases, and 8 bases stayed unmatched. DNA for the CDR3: TGTGCCTGGCGGGGGACAGGATCAACCTACGAGCAGTACTTC. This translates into CAWRGTGSTYEQYF.

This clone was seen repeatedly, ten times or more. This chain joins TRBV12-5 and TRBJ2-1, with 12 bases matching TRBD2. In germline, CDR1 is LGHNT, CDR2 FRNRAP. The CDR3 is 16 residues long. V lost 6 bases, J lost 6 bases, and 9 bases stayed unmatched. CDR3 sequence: CASGRGLAGNFNEQFF. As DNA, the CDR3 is TGTGCTAGTGGCCGAGGACTAGCGGGGAATTTCAATGAGCAGTTCTTC.